This section outlines one TCR beta chain sequence together with its context. Its antigen is as yet unknown. This entry belongs to a study of CD8+ T cells in alopecia areata. Study-level points and caveats: Just one nonresponder means the tie between baseline CD8+ expansion and response stays uncertain.

Noted treatment: oral pan-JAK inhibitor, 5-10 mg twice daily. Looked up from germline, CDR1 is SGHAT and CDR2 is FQNNGV. V gave up 7 bases and J gave up 0 bases, with 12 bases separating them. The CDR3 covers 15 residues. It was cDNA, reverse transcribed from extracted RNA, that served as the sequencing template. Method: immunoSEQ multiplex PCR; TCRdb's copy keeps in-frame clones and lacks some. The sample comprises about 110,000 clones, less than 75% of which are singletons, and 9% to 15% rests with the top ten. The V gene is TRBV11-2, the J gene TRBJ2-2; D unclear. Specimen: CD8+ T cells sorted from blood, collected at week 24, from a patient treated with tofacitinib. The source of this sequence is a human donor with alopecia areata. The CDR3 loop reads CASNTYSANTGELFF. CDR3 in DNA: TGTGCCAGCAACACTTACTCTGCGAACACCGGGGAGCTGTTTTTT. The full variable domain, in which reference TRBV11-2 and TRBJ2-2 provide the parts outside the CDR3, is EAGVAQSPRYKIIEKRQSVAFWCNPISGHATLYWYQQILGQGPKLLIQFQNNGVVDDSQLPKDRFSAERLKGVDSTLKIQPAKLEDSAVYLCASNTYSANTGELFFGEGSRLTVL.